This T cell receptor beta chain derives from a study of blood T cell repertoires in COVID-19. The germline V gene has CDR1 MNHEY and CDR2 SVGAGI. CDR3 size: 14 residues. The ends lost 6 bases at V and 4 bases at J; junction bases unmatched: 7. Original handling: By means of reference gene primer amplification, nucleated cell counts were estimated. Assay: immunoSEQ multiplex PCR; the TCRdb copy retains only in-frame clones and omits some. V and J calls and clone size are copied from that table; D and trimming were computed from the DNA. The sample has approximately 270,000 clones, 75% to 90% seen once. This clone has just a few counts. Individuals drawn from some 25 US areas were roughly 18 to 100 years old.

The sequenced material came from PBMCs or T cells enriched from blood (not recorded which). The chain carries TRBV6-5 and TRBJ2-5; 8 positions agree with TRBD1. The receptor's source is a woman aged 45 to 65 who had recovered from COVID-19. The CDR3 here is CASSRGQGRETQYF. The CDR3 DNA is TGTGCCAGCAGCCGAGGACAGGGACGAGAGACCCAGTACTTC.